This entry concerns a single T cell receptor beta chain. Its antigen remains unknown. The sample comes from a study of T cell responses to AZD1222 COVID-19 vaccine. Broader study findings: Distributed over spike, vaccine-associated CD4 TCRs predominated at 160-218 and 743-854. There were repertoire samples only from the period after the peak T cell response.

There are 16 residues in the CDR3. Deletions cut 2 bases from V and 6 bases from J, with 19 bases between. The germline CDR1 and CDR2 sequences are MNHEY and SVGEGT. TCRdb keeps only in-frame clones here, not all; method: immunoSEQ multiplex PCR. The repertoire holds roughly 190,000 clones, with approximately 90% as singletons. V usage is TRBV6-2 or TRBV6-3 and J usage is TRBJ1-1, with D possibly matching TRBD1 (5 bases). The source material was peripheral blood, sampled on day 0 of AZD1222 vaccination. The TCR originated in an adult in good health. In nucleotides, the CDR3 is TGTGCCAGCAGTTACGGCGACAGTCGGTGGTCGGCTGAAGCTTTCTTT. Translation gives CASSYGDSRWSAEAFF.